Listed below are T cell receptor beta chains from one sample, sequenced in a study of T cell responses to AZD1222 COVID-19 vaccine. Sequencing used immunoSEQ multiplex PCR; TCRdb keeps in-frame clones, though not all of them. The repertoire holds about 130,000 clones, with approximately 88% as singletons. The sequences come from peripheral blood, collected on day 0 of AZD1222 vaccination. The receptors derive from an adult in good health. The CDR3 runs from the conserved cysteine through the conserved F or W. Each record gives: V gene, J gene, clone size, D gene, CDR3 protein, CDR3 DNA. D genes are given only for firm matches. Expanded clones get a size class; other rows say once, few or many, or leave the size out.

TRBV12-3/TRBV12-4	TRBJ2-3	once	NA	CASSLVPQGQYF	TGTGCCAGCAGTTTGGTTCCCCAGGGGCAGTATTTT
TRBV28	TRBJ1-2	NA	TRBD1	CASSSQGAHGYTF	TGTGCCAGCAGTTCACAGGGGGCCCATGGCTACACCTTC
TRBV28	TRBJ1-5	NA	NA	CASIYRAGQPQHF	TGTGCCAGCATTTACAGGGCGGGGCAGCCCCAGCATTTT
TRBV28	TRBJ1-4	NA	TRBD1	CASSTGGEKLFF	TGTGCCAGCAGTACAGGGGGCGAAAAACTGTTTTTT
TRBV14	TRBJ1-1	NA	NA	CASSQDRFYGATEAFF	TGTGCCAGCAGCCAAGATAGGTTCTATGGAGCCACTGAAGCTTTCTTT
TRBV2	TRBJ2-1	once	NA	CASSEDQRGHWLFF	TGTGCCAGCAGTGAAGATCAAAGGGGTCATTGGTTGTTCTTC
TRBV28	TRBJ1-5	NA	NA	CASSPPWGSNQPQHF	TGTGCCAGCAGCCCCCCCTGGGGGAGCAATCAGCCCCAGCATTTT
TRBV9	TRBJ1-3	NA	NA	CASSVGGRDGNTIYF	TGTGCCAGCAGCGTAGGGGGAAGGGATGGAAACACCATATATTTT
TRBV28	TRBJ1-2	NA	NA	CASSLSAWDRGYTF	TGTGCCAGCAGTTTAAGCGCGTGGGATCGGGGCTACACCTTC
TRBV4-1	TRBJ1-6	NA	TRBD1	CASSQVGDREYSPLHF	TGCGCCAGCAGCCAAGTCGGGGACAGGGAATATTCACCCCTCCACTTT
TRBV19	TRBJ2-2	NA	NA	CASSMISGRTGELFF	TGTGCCAGTAGTATGATTTCGGGGCGCACCGGGGAGCTGTTTTTT
TRBV5-1	TRBJ1-3	NA	NA	CASSHSDNPNTIYF	TGCGCCAGCAGCCATTCCGACAACCCAAACACCATATATTTT
TRBV27	TRBJ1-6	NA	NA	CASSVSGSLGNSPLHF	TGTGCCAGCAGTGTATCAGGTTCCCTGGGGAATTCACCCCTCCACTTT
TRBV18	TRBJ1-1	NA	NA	CASSPSFMVNTEAFF	TGTGCCAGCTCACCAAGCTTCATGGTGAACACTGAAGCTTTCTTT
TRBV7-9	TRBJ2-3	NA	TRBD2	CASSPGGLAGNTDTQYF	TGTGCCAGCAGCCCAGGGGGACTAGCGGGGAACACAGATACGCAGTATTTT
TRBV3-1/TRBV3-2	TRBJ2-1	NA	TRBD1	CASSQGTGGYNEQFF	TGTGCCAGCAGCCAAGGGACAGGGGGCTACAATGAGCAGTTCTTC
TRBV30	TRBJ2-3	NA	TRBD2	CAWIRGGSSTDTQYF	TGTGCCTGGATACGGGGGGGCTCTAGCACAGATACGCAGTATTTT
TRBV18	TRBJ2-1	NA	TRBD1	CASSPGQVAYNEQFF	TGTGCCAGCTCTCCAGGACAGGTAGCCTACAATGAGCAGTTCTTC
TRBV5-1	TRBJ1-4	NA	TRBD1	CASSFGRGEEKLFF	TGCGCCAGCAGCTTTGGCAGGGGGGAGGAAAAACTGTTTTTT
TRBV5-4	TRBJ1-1	NA	NA	CASSPLLGNTEAFF	TGTGCCAGCAGCCCCCTTCTAGGGAACACTGAAGCTTTCTTT
TRBV5-8	TRBJ1-2	NA	NA	CASSLEGVLYGYTF	TGTGCCAGCAGCTTGGAGGGGGTACTCTATGGCTACACCTTC
TRBV28	TRBJ2-3	NA	TRBD2	CASSPQRGLDTQYF	TGTGCCAGCAGCCCCCAGCGGGGGTTAGATACGCAGTATTTT
TRBV19	TRBJ1-5	NA	NA	CASSMVSNQPQHF	TGTGCCAGTAGTATGGTGAGCAATCAGCCCCAGCATTTT
TRBV15	TRBJ2-1	once	NA	CATSPGSSYNEQFF	TGTGCCACCAGCCCGGGGAGCTCCTACAATGAGCAGTTCTTC
TRBV6-1	TRBJ1-1	NA	NA	CASSEAIPGAFF	TGTGCCAGCAGTGAGGCTATTCCGGGAGCTTTCTTT
TRBV7-3	TRBJ1-1	NA	NA	CASSLAREDTEAFF	TGTGCCAGCAGCTTGGCCAGGGAGGACACTGAAGCTTTCTTT
TRBV28	TRBJ1-5	NA	NA	CASSVSNQPQHF	TGTGCCAGCAGTGTCTCGAATCAGCCCCAGCATTTT